These 18 T cell receptor beta chains were all obtained from the same sample, sequenced in a study of cytomegalovirus exposure and HLA in healthy donors. PCR used 60 Vbeta primers and 13 Jbeta primers. Profiled with immunoSEQ multiplex PCR; TCRdb holds only in-frame clones, not every one. The table has roughly 160,000 clones, roughly 80% seen once; the top ten hold 2% to 3%. Sequencing input: PBMCs. These receptors were taken from a male donor in good health and CMV-seronegative.

The rearrangement joins TRBV15 to TRBJ1-2; 8 bases match TRBD1. The CDR3 has 13 residues. The ends lost 1 base at V and 7 bases at J; junction bases unmatched: 2. Germline V gene sequence: CDR1 LNHNV, CDR2 YYDKDF (reference sequence). The CDR3 region has the DNA TGTGCCACCAGCAGAGGACAGGGGTTTGGCTACACCTTC. As protein: CATSRGQGFGYTF.

The gene calls are TRBV6-1 and TRBJ2-7, with 11 bases aligning to TRBD2. Germline lookup yields CDR1 MNHNS and CDR2 SASEGT. Trimming at V came to 2 bases and at J to 4 bases, leaving 4 bases not matched to a gene. This CDR3 contains 15 residues. CDR3 DNA sequence: TGTGCCAGCAGTGAAAACATAGCGGGAGGGTACGAGCAGTACTTC. Its protein is CASSENIAGGYEQYF.

J is TRBJ2-5 and V is TRBV9, with D possibly TRBD1 on 5 matching bases. Germline V gene lookup returns CDR1 SGDLS and CDR2 YYNGEE. V was clipped by 3 bases and J by 5 bases, with 17 bases between them. The CDR3 runs to 15 residues. The CDR3: CASSAHPDTPETQYF. The DNA of the CDR3 is TGTGCCAGCAGCGCCCACCCGGACACTCCCGAGACCCAGTACTTC. Full variable domain (remainder filled in from reference TRBV9 and TRBJ2-5): DSGVTQTPKHLITATGQRVTLRCSPRSGDLSVYWYQQSLDQGLQFLIQYYNGEERAKGNILERFSAQQFPDLHSELNLSSLELGDSALYFCASSAHPDTPETQYFGPGTRLLVL.

This clone was picked up one time. V and J are TRBV4-3 and TRBJ2-2, with D possibly being TRBD2 (6 bases). Trimming removed 1 base at V and 4 bases at J, with 13 bases between. This CDR3 has 16 residues. Looked up from germline, CDR1 is LGHNA and CDR2 is YSLEER. CDR3 DNA sequence: TGCGCCAGCAGCCAAGGAGGACTACTTCTCACCGGGGAGCTGTTTTTT. This translates into CASSQGGLLLTGELFF.

The V call is TRBV4-3, the J call TRBJ1-4; D remains ambiguous. V was clipped by 0 bases and J by 7 bases, with 9 bases between them. CDR1 is LGHNA and CDR2 is YSLEER in the germline V gene. This CDR3 spans 14 amino acids. The CDR3 loop reads CASSQDPGGEKLFF. CDR3 bases: TGCGCCAGCAGCCAAGATCCGGGTGGTGAAAAACTGTTTTTT.

This chain links TRBV28 with TRBJ2-5; tentatively, D is TRBD1 (6 bases). Trimming pared 4 bases from V and 2 bases from J, leaving 17 bases between. In germline, CDR1 is MDHEN, CDR2 SYDVKM. The CDR3 length is 16 residues. CDR3 protein: CASSSLLRGRQETQYF. The CDR3 DNA is TGTGCCAGCAGTTCCCTCCTCAGGGGTCGACAAGAGACCCAGTACTTC.

The chain is built from TRBV9 and TRBJ2-2, with D tentatively TRBD1 (6 bases). This CDR3 contains 13 residues. Germline V gene data show CDR1 as SGDLS and CDR2 as YYNGEE. V dropped 5 bases and J dropped 1 base, with 6 bases sitting between them. This CDR3 is CASRDRNTGELFF. CDR3 sequence (DNA): TGTGCCAGCAGGGACAGGAACACCGGGGAGCTGTTTTTT.

This chain joins TRBV28 and TRBJ2-7, with TRBD2 as a possible D gene (6 bases). Germline CDR1 and CDR2: MDHEN and SYDVKM. Trimming cost V 2 bases and J 4 bases, with 15 bases left between them. CDR3 length: 15 residues. CDR3 bases: TGTGCCAGCAGTTTAACCCGGGACTCTCGGTACGAGCAGTACTTC. It yields the protein CASSLTRDSRYEQYF.

The chain joins TRBV28 to TRBJ2-5; perhaps TRBD2 as D (5 bases). Germline CDR1 reads MDHEN; CDR2 reads SYDVKM. CDR3 size: 13 residues. V was clipped by 5 bases and J by 5 bases, with 12 bases between them. This chain's CDR3 is CASSRETSETQYF. DNA for the CDR3: TGTGCCAGCAGTAGGGAGACGAGCGAGACCCAGTACTTC.

For the CDR3, the DNA is TGTGCCAGCTTAGGGAGGACCTCCTACGAGCAGTACTTC. It specifies CASLGRTSYEQYF. The V and J genes are TRBV19 and TRBJ2-7; tentatively, D is TRBD2 (6 bases). The CDR3 length is 13 residues. Germline loops: CDR1 LNHDA, CDR2 SQIVND (reference sequence). V lost 9 bases and J lost 0, with 12 bases in between.

This clone was recorded once. The rearrangement uses TRBV2 and TRBJ2-6; a possible D gene is TRBD2 (7 bases). The CDR3 has 17 residues. Germline V gene lookup returns CDR1 SNHLY and CDR2 FYNNEI. The V and J ends lost 7 bases and 0 bases respectively, with 16 bases between them. CDR3 sequence reads: CASNLGGALSGANVLTF. CDR3 DNA sequence: TGTGCCAGCAATCTTGGGGGGGCACTCTCTGGGGCCAACGTCCTGACTTTC.

The chain recombines TRBV12-5 with TRBJ2-7; 8 bases map to TRBD1. This CDR3 contains 19 residues. Unmatched junction bases numbered 15, after V lost 0 bases and J lost 2 bases. Germline CDR1 and CDR2: LGHNT and FRNRAP. CDR3 loop: CASGLVEWWNRGSTYEQYF. Here the CDR3 DNA reads TGTGCTAGTGGTTTGGTAGAATGGTGGAACAGGGGGTCGACCTACGAGCAGTACTTC. Based on the CDR3 plus reference TRBV12-5 and TRBJ2-7, the full variable domain is DARVTQTPRHKVTEMGQEVTMRCQPILGHNTVFWYRQTMMQGLELLAYFRNRAPLDDSGMPKDRFSAEMPDATLATLKIQPSEPRDSAVYFCASGLVEWWNRGSTYEQYFGPGTRLTVT.

This clone appeared a few times. The chain combines TRBV21-1 with TRBJ1-2; whether TRBD1, the table's D call, matches the DNA was not checked. TRBV21-1 is given as a pseudogene. The length of the CDR3 is 13 residues. CDR3 nucleotides: TGTGCCAGCAGCATGGACAGGGGCGGTGGCTACACCTTC. It translates to CASSMDRGGGYTF.

The chain couples TRBV19 to TRBJ2-5; TRBD2 agrees at 14 bases. The CDR3 extends over 18 amino acids. Germline CDR1 is LNHDA and CDR2 is SQIVND (reference sequence). Trimming took 3 bases from V and 0 from J; bases not matched to a gene: 6. CDR3 sequence (DNA): TGTGCCAGTAGTATCGGACTAGCGGGAGGCGAAAACCAAGAGACCCAGTACTTC. Its protein product is CASSIGLAGGENQETQYF.

The chain has TRBV4-2 and TRBJ2-7; D remains ambiguous. V lost 6 bases and J 0 bases, leaving 9 bases between the germline ends. Germline V gene sequence: CDR1 LGHNA, CDR2 YNFKEQ. This CDR3 region has 13 residues. The CDR3 DNA follows: TGTGCCAGCAGAGACTTGAGCTCCTACGAGCAGTACTTC. It encodes CASRDLSSYEQYF.

The chain joins TRBV19 to TRBJ2-3; 8 nucleotides align to TRBD2. The length of the CDR3 is 14 residues. After removal of 7 bases from V and 2 bases from J, the junction contained 5 bases not matched to a gene. Germline lookup yields CDR1 LNHDA and CDR2 SQIVND (reference sequence). DNA for the CDR3: TGTGCCAGTACCCGGGGACTAGTCACAGATACGCAGTATTTT. Amino acids: CASTRGLVTDTQYF.

The chain uses TRBV19 and TRBJ1-4; 7 nucleotides line up with TRBD1. This CDR3 has 14 residues. The J segment lost 4 bases and the V segment lost 3 bases, leaving 2 bases of the junction unmatched. Germline CDR1 reads LNHDA; CDR2 reads SQIVND (reference sequence). CDR3: CASSMGQINEKLFF. CDR3 DNA: TGTGCCAGTAGTATGGGACAGATTAATGAAAAACTGTTTTTT.

The chain has TRBV4-2 and TRBJ2-7; 7 bases fit TRBD2. This CDR3 has 16 residues. V was clipped by 1 base and J by 2 bases; unmatched bases: 8. CDR1 LGHNA and CDR2 YNFKEQ come from the germline V gene. The CDR3 reads CASSQGQGGGTYEQYF. CDR3 nucleotides: TGTGCCAGCAGCCAAGGTCAGGGCGGGGGAACCTACGAGCAGTACTTC.